Described below is a single T cell receptor beta chain sequence and its context. This clone is a singleton in its sample. Its cognate antigen has yet to be identified. Base qualities are missing; no much larger clone stands one base away. TCR beta CDR3 regions were sequenced from DNA using the immunoSEQ Assay. Regarding the original processing steps: To compute T cell density, TCR beta template counts were normalized to usable DNA, which was estimated by amplifying housekeeping genes. Richness was estimated with the preseqR package, extrapolating to 400,000 templates for PBMC samples and 120,000 templates for tissue samples. Clonality was defined by subtracting Pielou's evenness from one. Differential abundance testing on productive amino-acid clonotypes, with a minimum total count of 5 and an alpha of 0.1, was used to identify tissue-enriched TCRs. Repertoire overlap between compartments was quantified with the Jaccard Index and Morisita Overlap Index. TCR beta CDR3s were clustered by GLIPH together with public tetramer-defined viral CDR3s, and at least three viral sequences plus V-gene enrichment were required for viral motifs. TCRdb provides this immuneACCESS table in a form limited to in-frame rearrangements. Some clones are lacking; in checked studies, under half of them reflect an unresolved V gene, and why the rest are absent is not known. V and J calls and clone size come straight from that table; D and trimming were deduced from the DNA. This sample gives about 33,000 clones in total; roughly 90% of them show up just once. The biggest ten clones account for roughly 4% of the sample.

The data derive from a study of T cells in localized non-small cell lung cancer (dated by TCRdb to about 2020). In the study overall: T cell repertoires of approximately 250 early-stage NSCLC patients were analyzed, with tumors being compared against uninvolved tumor-adjacent lungs. The cohort consisted of around 250 treatment-naive NSCLC patients whose localized lung tumors had been resected. NSCLC patients had a mean age of roughly 64 years, and more than 120 were male and about 110 female.

Overall results and qualifications from the work: Longer overall survival was associated with higher blood T cell density, whereas shorter survival was associated with higher adjacent-lung clonality. Uninvolved tumor-adjacent lung showed the highest T cell clonality, higher than tumor, which suggests more focused antigenic responses in the uninvolved tumor-adjacent lung. Multi-region tumor sequencing was not performed, so intratumor heterogeneity could not be excluded. Since the design was exploratory, TCR variables were selected using unadjusted p-values with no false-discovery rate correction. A median of around 57 of the top 100 tumor clones turned up in the paired uninvolved adjacent lung, and 25 to 35 of those clones also ranked among the top 100 of that same adjacent lung.

At diagnosis, tumor, uninvolved tumor-adjacent lung and peripheral blood were collected and then preserved as a mix of FFPE and fresh-frozen material. Blood samples were analyzed as peripheral blood mononuclear cells for TCR repertoire profiling. The receptor's source is a man aged 40 to 70 with stage I lung adenocarcinoma. This specimen was peripheral blood, taken before any cancer treatment.

The sequence in DNA is TGCGCCAGCAGCCAAGATGTGAACAGCCGAGTCGAGACCCAGTACTTC. Translated, it reads CASSQDVNSRVETQYF. The rearranged chain carries TRBV4-1 and TRBJ2-5; the D gene is unclear. As encoded in the germline V gene, CDR1 is MGHRA while CDR2 is YSYEKL. Relative to germline, V is 0 bases shorter and J is 5 bases shorter, with 16 bases between their ends. The CDR3 runs 16 residues from the cysteine to the phenylalanine. Left in the record is the CDR3 DNA by itself, 48 bases read in frame from the first base.